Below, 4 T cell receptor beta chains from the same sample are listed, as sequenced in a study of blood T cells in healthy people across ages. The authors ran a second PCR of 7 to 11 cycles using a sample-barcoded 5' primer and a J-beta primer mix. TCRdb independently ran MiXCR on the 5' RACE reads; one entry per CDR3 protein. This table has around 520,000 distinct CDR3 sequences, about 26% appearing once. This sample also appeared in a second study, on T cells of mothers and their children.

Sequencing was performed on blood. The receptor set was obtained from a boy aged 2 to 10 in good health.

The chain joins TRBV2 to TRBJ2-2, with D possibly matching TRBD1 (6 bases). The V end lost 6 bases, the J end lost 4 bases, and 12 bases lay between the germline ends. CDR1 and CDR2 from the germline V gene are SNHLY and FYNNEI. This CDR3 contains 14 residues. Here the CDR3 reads CASRLTGPTGELFF. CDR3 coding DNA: TGTGCCAGCAGGTTGACAGGACCCACCGGGGAGCTGTTTTTT.

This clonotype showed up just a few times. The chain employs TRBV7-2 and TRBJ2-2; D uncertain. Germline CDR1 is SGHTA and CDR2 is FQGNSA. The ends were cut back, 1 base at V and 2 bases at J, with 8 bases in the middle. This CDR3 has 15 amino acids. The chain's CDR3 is CASSLDARNTGELFF. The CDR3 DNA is TGTGCCAGCAGCTTAGACGCTCGTAACACCGGGGAGCTGTTTTTT. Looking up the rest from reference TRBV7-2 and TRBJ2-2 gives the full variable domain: GAGVSQSPSNKVTEKGKDVELRCDPISGHTALYWYRQSLGQGLEFLIYFQGNSAPDKSGLPSDRFSAERTGGSVSTLTIQRTQQEDSAVYLCASSLDARNTGELFFGEGSRLTVL.

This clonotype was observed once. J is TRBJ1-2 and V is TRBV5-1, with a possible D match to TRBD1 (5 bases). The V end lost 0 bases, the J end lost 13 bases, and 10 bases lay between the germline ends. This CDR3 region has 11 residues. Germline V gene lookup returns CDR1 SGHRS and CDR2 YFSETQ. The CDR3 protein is CASSLGQSSTF. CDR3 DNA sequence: TGCGCCAGCAGCTTGGGACAGTCCAGCACCTTC.

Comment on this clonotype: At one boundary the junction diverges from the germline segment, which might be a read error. The chain's CDR3 is CASSEAGWGSEAQYF. The CDR3 DNA sequence: TGTGCCAGCAGTGAAGCGGGGTGGGGTTCAGAGGCCCAGTACTTC. This chain connects TRBV2 to TRBJ2-5; the D is unclear. This CDR3 has 15 residues. Germline V CDR1 and CDR2: SNHLY, FYNNEI.